A selection of T cell receptor beta chains follows, all from one sample in a study of T cells in Graves' hyperthyroidism and ophthalmopathy. TCRdb reanalysed the multiplex PCR reads using MiXCR and keeps one entry per CDR3 protein. Found here are about 580,000 distinct CDR3 sequences, roughly 13% of them singletons; the top ten hold roughly 6.2%. The sequencing input was blood. Receptors originate from a woman aged 25 to 39 with Graves' hyperthyroidism that later progressed to Graves' ophthalmopathy. CDR3s include the opening cysteine and the closing phenylalanine or tryptophan. The listing skips clone size in some rows; elsewhere it reads once, few, many or a size class.

j_call | clone_size | v_call | cdr3_aa
TRBJ2-3 | few | TRBV20-1 | CSARIRHTDTQYF
TRBJ2-5 | - | TRBV11-1 | CASSVTGGQETQYF
TRBJ2-1 | many | TRBV20-1 | CSAGTDYNEQFF
TRBJ2-4 | many | TRBV11-2 | CASSPIGSLAKNIQYF
TRBJ1-6 | many | TRBV27 | CASSTDRGLNSPLHF
TRBJ1-2 | many | TRBV18 | CASSPGQGDRGYTF
TRBJ1-4 | many | TRBV30 | CAWSPLKRFTNEKLFF
TRBJ2-1 | many | TRBV2 | CASSAQTGARIEQFF
TRBJ1-5 | many | TRBV12-3/TRBV12-4 | CASSLAGQFSNQPQHF
TRBJ2-3 | many | TRBV4-3 | CASSRTGVTDTQYF
TRBJ2-1 | many | TRBV5-1 | CASSATDTMKQFF
TRBJ1-1 | - | TRBV19 | CASSRDDRVPEAFF
TRBJ1-1 | many | TRBV18 | CASSLSPAMNTEAFF
TRBJ1-6 | many | TRBV28 | CASSNRRWNSPLHF
TRBJ2-2 | - | TRBV5-1 | CASSLEPGDAGELFF
TRBJ1-4 | many | TRBV12-5 | CASGGGGTGPEKLFF
TRBJ2-7 | - | TRBV3-1 | CASSPPYAGGKDEQYF
TRBJ2-1 | many | TRBV20-1 | CSARFYGVEQFF
TRBJ2-4 | few | TRBV30 | CALDREFPKNIQYF
TRBJ2-1 | many | TRBV29-1 | CSVEEQLASYNEQFF
TRBJ2-7 | few | TRBV6-2/TRBV6-3 | CASSYRASGTYEQYF
TRBJ2-7 | - | TRBV18 | CASSAEGKPSYEQYF
TRBJ2-2 | - | TRBV20-1 | CSARGVAGNTGELFF
TRBJ2-2 | few | TRBV29-1 | CSAQVTSAAKLFF
TRBJ1-2 | - | TRBV3-1 | CASSQSQGGTNYGYTF
TRBJ1-2 | - | TRBV28 | CASYLRQGEGYTF
TRBJ2-7 | - | TRBV18 | CASSSTTSSHEQYF